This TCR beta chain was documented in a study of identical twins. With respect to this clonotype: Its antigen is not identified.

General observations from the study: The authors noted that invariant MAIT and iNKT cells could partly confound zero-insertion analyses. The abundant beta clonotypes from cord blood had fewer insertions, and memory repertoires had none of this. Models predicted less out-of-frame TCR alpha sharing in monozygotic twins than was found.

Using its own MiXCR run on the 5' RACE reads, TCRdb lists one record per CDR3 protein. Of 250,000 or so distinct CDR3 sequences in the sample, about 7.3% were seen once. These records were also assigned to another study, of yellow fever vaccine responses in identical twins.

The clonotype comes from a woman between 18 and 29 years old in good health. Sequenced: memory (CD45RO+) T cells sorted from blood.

CDR3 loop: CASSKGWQGVTDEQFF. The CDR3 DNA reads TGTGCCAGCAGCAAAGGATGGCAGGGGGTAACGGATGAGCAGTTCTTC. V gene TRBV21-1 combines with J gene TRBJ2-1; the table's D call, TRBD1, has no DNA check behind it. TRBV21-1 is a listed pseudogene. This CDR3 has 16 residues.